This TCR beta chain was sequenced during a study of shared clonotypes between healthy human individuals. This clone has more than one count but fewer than ten. Deep-level running was used for the assay. Measured with immunoSEQ multiplex PCR; TCRdb has only the in-frame clones, and not every one. The profile shows over a million clones, about 75% of them singletons. Every donor, a Caucasian adult, lived in Nashville, Tennessee. Both subsets, CD45RA+ naive and CD45RA-negative memory, were split from the CD4+ cells. Germline values: CDR1 SGHAT, CDR2 FQDESV (reference sequence). The CDR3 totals 15 residues. The ends were cut back, 2 bases at V and 3 bases at J, with 12 bases in the middle.

Specimen: memory CD4+ T cells sorted from blood. The subset was: CD45RA-negative fraction. This clonotype originated in a man between 18 and 35 years old in good health. This chain joins TRBV11-1 and TRBJ2-3, with no clear D. In DNA, the CDR3 is TGTGCCAGCAGCTTATTTGTCCTGGAGACAGATACGCAGTATTTT. As protein: CASSLFVLETDTQYF.